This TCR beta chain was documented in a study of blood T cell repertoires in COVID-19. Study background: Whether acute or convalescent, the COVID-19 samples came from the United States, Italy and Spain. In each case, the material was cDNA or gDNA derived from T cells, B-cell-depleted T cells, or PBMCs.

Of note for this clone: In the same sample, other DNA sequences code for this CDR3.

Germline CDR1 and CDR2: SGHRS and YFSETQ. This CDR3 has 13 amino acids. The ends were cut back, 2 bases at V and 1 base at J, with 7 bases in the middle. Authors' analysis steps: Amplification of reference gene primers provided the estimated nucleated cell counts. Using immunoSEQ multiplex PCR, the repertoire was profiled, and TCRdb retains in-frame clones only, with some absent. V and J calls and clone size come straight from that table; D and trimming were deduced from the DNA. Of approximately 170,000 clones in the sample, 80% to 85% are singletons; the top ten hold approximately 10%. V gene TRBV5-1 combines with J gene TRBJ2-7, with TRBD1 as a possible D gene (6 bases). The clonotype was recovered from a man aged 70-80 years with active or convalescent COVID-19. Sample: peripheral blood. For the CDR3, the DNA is TGCGCCAGCAGCTTACAGGGTTCCTACGAGCAGTACTTC. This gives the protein CASSLQGSYEQYF.